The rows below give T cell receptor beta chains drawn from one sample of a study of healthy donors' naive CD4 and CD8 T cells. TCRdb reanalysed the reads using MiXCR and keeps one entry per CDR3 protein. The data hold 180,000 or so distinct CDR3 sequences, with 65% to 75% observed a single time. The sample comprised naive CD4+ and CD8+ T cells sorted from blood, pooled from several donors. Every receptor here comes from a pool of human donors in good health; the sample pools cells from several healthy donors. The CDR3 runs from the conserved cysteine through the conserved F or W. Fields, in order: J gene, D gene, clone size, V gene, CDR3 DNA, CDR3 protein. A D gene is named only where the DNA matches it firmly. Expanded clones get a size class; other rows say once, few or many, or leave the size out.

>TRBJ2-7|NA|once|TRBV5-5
TGTGCCAGCAATCCCGACAGGCCCTACGAGCAGTACTTC
CASNPDRPYEQYF
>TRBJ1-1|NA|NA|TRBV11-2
TGTGCCAGCAGCTTATCTCCAGGGAATGAAGCTTTCTTT
CASSLSPGNEAFF
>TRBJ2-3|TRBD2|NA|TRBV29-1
TGCAGCGTTGAAAGCCCGGGACTAGCGGAATCAACGACCGATACGCAGTATTTT
CSVESPGLAESTTDTQYF
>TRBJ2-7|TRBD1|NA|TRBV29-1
TGCAGCGTCCAAAACCGGGACAGCTCCTACGAGCAGTACTTC
CSVQNRDSSYEQYF
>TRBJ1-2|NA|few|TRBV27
TGTGCCAGCAGTTCAAACCGGGCACCCCGTAATATCTACACCTTC
CASSSNRAPRNIYTF
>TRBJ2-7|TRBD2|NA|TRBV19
TGTGCCAGTACCCAGGGACTAGCGGGGGCCAACGAGCAGTACTTC
CASTQGLAGANEQYF
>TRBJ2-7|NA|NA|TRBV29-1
TGCAGCGTTGAGCTCTCCAACGAGCAGTACTTC
CSVELSNEQYF
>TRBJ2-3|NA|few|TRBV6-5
TGTGCCAGCAGCAGACAGAATACAGATACGCAGTATTTT
CASSRQNTDTQYF
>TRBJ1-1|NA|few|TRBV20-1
TGCAGTGCTAGAGGACAGGTCAGAATGTTAGGAACTGAAGCTTTCTTT
CSARGQVRMLGTEAFF
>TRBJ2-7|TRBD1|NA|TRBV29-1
TGCAGCGGTCGGGACAGTCCCTACGAGCAGTACTTC
CSGRDSPYEQYF
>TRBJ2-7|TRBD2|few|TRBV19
TGTGCCACTACCAGCGAAGCGGGAGGGGGAGCCTACGAGCAGTACTTC
CATTSEAGGGAYEQYF